This T cell receptor (beta chain) comes out of a study of blood T cell repertoires in COVID-19 (TCRdb year 2020). Background for the entire study: Samples from collaborators originated in the United States, Italy and Spain and spanned both the acute and convalescent phases of COVID-19. A de-identified subject ID, COVID-19 status, age in years and sex were almost always included in the sample metadata. Where available, HLA class I and class II types were taken from metadata supplied by the sample provider and were not determined by assay-based typing. The repertoires were made available in a free public database intended to serve as a resource for research on the immune response to SARS-CoV-2. Samples came from the ongoing ImmuneRACE study (first 160 participants) plus 1,254 subjects from 6 global collaborators. The dataset comprised deeply sampled blood TCRbeta repertoires from subjects exposed to, actively infected with, or recovered from COVID-19. The prospective study material was composed of cDNA or gDNA derived from T cells, B-cell-depleted T cells, or PBMCs. Broader findings and caveats from the paper: How much clinical and demographic metadata was included differed by source and by participant, and the metadata was provided uncurated.

With respect to this clone: What this receptor recognizes is not known. No base quality values were provided; no much bigger clone lies one nucleotide off.

Collaborating institutions collected whole blood in K2EDTA tubes following their own protocols. For TCRbeta analysis, collaborators shipped samples as frozen whole blood, isolated PBMCs, or DNA extracted from either of those sample types. The immunoSEQ Assay, a bias-controlled multiplex PCR, was used to amplify TCRbeta CDR3 regions from genomic DNA. Per the source publication's procedure: Nucleated cell counts per sample were estimated from amplification of reference gene primers within the assay. Sequence reads were collapsed and filtered to measure the absolute abundance of every unique TCRbeta CDR3 rearrangement. For each sample, productive Simpson clonality was calculated by taking the square root of Simpson's diversity index across productive rearrangements. TCRdb took over this immuneACCESS table, retaining in-frame rearrangements with V and J assigned. Such tables are incomplete; in checked studies, under half of the missing clones stem from an unresolved V gene, and the remainder is unexplained. That table furnishes V, J and clone size, whereas the DNA furnished D and trimming. Recorded for this sample are approximately 350,000 clones; around 90% of them occurred a single time. Of the sample, 0.95% to 1.5% falls within the top ten clones.

CDR3 length: 16 amino acids, cysteine to phenylalanine. Here the CDR3 DNA is all that survives: 48 bases in frame from base 1. Cut back by 0 bases and 10 bases, the V and J ends lie 21 bases apart. From the germline V gene, CDR1 is WSHSY and CDR2 is SAAADI. The rearranged chain carries TRBV10-2 and TRBJ1-1, with the D gene too uncertain to name. Sample: peripheral blood. This receptor was taken from a man aged 40-55 years with acute or convalescent COVID-19. The CDR3 protein sequence reads: CASSESTPGLRWGAFF. The DNA sequence is as follows: TGCGCCAGCAGTGAGTCAACGCCTGGACTGCGTTGGGGAGCTTTCTTT.